Following are 12 T cell receptor beta chains from one sample sequenced in a study of blood T cell repertoires in COVID-19. Profiled with immunoSEQ multiplex PCR; TCRdb holds only in-frame clones, not every one. This table has approximately 140,000 clones, approximately 79% appearing once. Material for sequencing was PBMCs or T cells enriched from blood (not recorded which). The receptors shown here come from a man aged 35-49 years with acute COVID-19.

The rearrangement joins TRBV3-1 (or the pseudogene TRBV3-2) to TRBJ2-1; the match to TRBD2 covers 10 bases. Germline V gives CDR1 LGHDT, CDR2 YNNKEL (reference sequence). V was pared by 1 base and J by 9 bases, with 9 bases of the junction left unmatched. This CDR3 region has 16 residues. CDR3 residues: CASSQVPGLASSEQFF. For the CDR3, the DNA is TGTGCCAGCAGCCAAGTTCCGGGACTAGCGAGCAGTGAGCAGTTCTTC.

A remark on this clone: Other DNA sequences in the same sample also yield this CDR3. The gene calls are TRBV28 and TRBJ1-5; 8 bases match TRBD1. The J segment lost 4 bases and the V segment lost 6 bases, leaving 5 bases of the junction unmatched. This CDR3 has 14 amino acids. Germline V gene lookup returns CDR1 MDHEN and CDR2 SYDVKM. The CDR3 protein is CASSSGGSNQPQHF. The CDR3 DNA is TGTGCCAGCAGCTCAGGGGGCAGTAATCAGCCCCAGCATTTT.

The chain links TRBV7-9 to TRBJ2-1; 10 positions agree with TRBD2. After removal of 5 bases from V and 9 bases from J, the junction contained 1 base not matched to a gene. The V gene's germline CDR1 is SEHNR and CDR2 FQNEAQ (reference sequence). The CDR3 spans 12 residues. CDR3 in DNA: TGTGCCAGCAGCCGGACTAGCGGTGAGCAGTTCTTC. Protein: CASSRTSGEQFF.

V and J are TRBV30 and TRBJ1-2; no clear D. There are 14 residues in the CDR3. V was pared by 4 bases and J by 5 bases, with 17 bases between. Germline values: CDR1 GTSNPN, CDR2 SVGIG (reference sequence). The CDR3 nucleotides read TGTGCCTGGACAGACGGAGTAACTGTATATGGCTACACCTTC. Its protein product is CAWTDGVTVYGYTF.

The chain joins TRBV4-1 to TRBJ2-5; maybe TRBD1 (5 bases). The CDR3 spans 16 residues. V was cut by 1 base and J by 3 bases, with 15 bases left in between. Germline-derived CDR1 and CDR2 are MGHRA and YSYEKL. CDR3 in DNA: TGCGCCAGCAGCCAAGGGCCAATAGGGGTAGAAGAGACCCAGTACTTC. It encodes CASSQGPIGVEETQYF.

The V and J genes are TRBV2 and TRBJ1-2; D is possibly TRBD1 (6 bases). CDR1 SNHLY and CDR2 FYNNEI come from the germline V gene. The CDR3 is made up of 13 amino acids. Trimming removed 5 bases at V and 8 bases at J, with 15 bases between. DNA of the CDR3: TGTGCCAGCAGTTCCGACAGGCAGGGAGGCTACACCTTC. Encoded protein: CASSSDRQGGYTF.

In DNA form, the CDR3 reads TGTGCCAGTAGTATAGTCCCACAGGGGGGACAAGAGACCCAGTACTTC. Translation gives CASSIVPQGGQETQYF. This chain connects TRBV19 to TRBJ2-5; 8 bases are shared with TRBD1. The CDR3 is made up of 16 amino acids. The germline V gene has CDR1 LNHDA and CDR2 SQIVND (reference sequence). The V segment lost 1 base and the J segment 2 bases; nucleotides outside the gene matches: 6.

The V call is TRBV11-2, the J call TRBJ2-2; D gene uncertain. V shed 0 bases and J shed 4 bases, with 6 bases lying between them. Germline CDR1 is SGHAT and CDR2 is FQNNGV. The CDR3 is 14 residues long. This chain's CDR3 is CASSLERGTGELFF. CDR3 DNA: TGTGCCAGCAGCTTAGAGCGAGGCACCGGGGAGCTGTTTTTT.

The rearrangement uses TRBV28 and TRBJ1-3; D remains ambiguous. The V gene's germline CDR1 is MDHEN and CDR2 SYDVKM. V gave up 3 bases and J gave up 1 base, with 10 bases separating them. CDR3 size: 15 residues. The CDR3 loop is CASSFHPGSGNTIYF. In DNA, the CDR3 is TGTGCCAGCAGTTTTCATCCGGGATCTGGAAACACCATATATTTT.

This sequence joins TRBV2 and TRBJ2-3; the D gene is possibly TRBD2 (5 bases). V was trimmed by 6 bases and J by 2 bases, leaving 9 bases between them. Germline V CDR1 and CDR2: SNHLY, FYNNEI. The CDR3 is 13 amino acids. The CDR3 sequence is CASSRDDTDTQYF. DNA for the CDR3: TGTGCCAGCAGCCGGGATGACACAGATACGCAGTATTTT.

This sequence joins TRBV7-2 and TRBJ2-7, with 9 nucleotides matching TRBD1. Germline assignment: CDR1 SGHTA and CDR2 FQGNSA. The V and J ends lost 3 bases and 2 bases, in that order; junction bases with no gene match: 5. The CDR3 length is 15 residues. The CDR3 DNA reads TGTGCCAGCAGCTTGGGGGGGACAGGGACCTACGAGCAGTACTTC. This translates into CASSLGGTGTYEQYF.

This chain joins TRBV2 and TRBJ2-1; 9 bases map to TRBD2. The CDR3 spans 14 residues. The germline CDR1 and CDR2 sequences are SNHLY and FYNNEI. V was clipped by 8 bases and J by 3 bases; unmatched bases: 5. Here the CDR3 reads CASRGLASYNEQFF. CDR3 in DNA: TGTGCCAGCCGGGGACTAGCTAGCTACAATGAGCAGTTCTTC.